The 14 T cell receptor beta chains below come from one sample, sequenced in a study of blood T cell repertoires in COVID-19. Assay: immunoSEQ multiplex PCR; the TCRdb copy retains only in-frame clones and omits some. The sample lists 150,000 to 200,000 clones, 80% to 90% occurring once. Sequencing used peripheral blood. The receptors originated from a human donor in a cohort sampled during active COVID-19.

This clone was counted a single time. The chain is built from TRBV4-1 and TRBJ2-1; D might be TRBD2 (6 bases). The CDR3 loop spans 17 amino acids. Germline V gene lookup returns CDR1 MGHRA and CDR2 YSYEKL. V was pared by 1 base and J by 8 bases, with 21 bases between. CDR3 amino acids: CASSQAVGLAIAYEQFF. The DNA of the CDR3 is TGCGCCAGCAGCCAAGCGGTCGGGCTAGCGATAGCCTATGAGCAGTTCTTC.

The chain is built from TRBV19 and TRBJ2-7, with 9 bases that match TRBD1. Germline lookup yields CDR1 LNHDA and CDR2 SQIVND (reference sequence). With V trimmed by 5 bases and J by 6 bases, 11 bases remained unmatched. The length of the CDR3 is 15 residues. As DNA, the CDR3 is TGTGCCAGTAGTGTCTCCGGGACAGGGTCGGTCGAGCAGTACTTC. The encoded protein is CASSVSGTGSVEQYF.

The chain combines TRBV25-1 with TRBJ2-7; no clear D gene. The CDR3 covers 11 residues. The germline V and J ends were trimmed by 6 bases and 4 bases, with 7 bases remaining between them. Germline CDR1 reads MGHDK; CDR2 reads SYGVNS. The DNA of the CDR3 is TGTGCCAGCAGCCCCCTATACGAGCAGTACTTC. Translating it yields CASSPLYEQYF.

The chain has TRBV12-3 or TRBV12-4 and TRBJ1-1; 7 nucleotides agree with TRBD1. Unmatched junction bases numbered 11, after V lost 6 bases and J lost 10 bases. This CDR3 has 13 residues. The CDR3 sequence: CASSQDRFGGAFF. CDR3 DNA sequence: TGTGCCAGCAGCCAGGACAGGTTCGGGGGAGCTTTCTTT.

The rearrangement joins TRBV12-3 or TRBV12-4 to TRBJ1-5; D possibly corresponds to TRBD1 (5 bases). The length of the CDR3 is 13 residues. V dropped 6 bases and J dropped 6 bases, with 12 bases sitting between them. The CDR3 DNA is TGTGCCAGCAGCGCAATAGGGGTTCAGCCCCAGCATTTT. It codes for CASSAIGVQPQHF.

The V and J genes are TRBV7-2 and TRBJ2-5; D is perhaps TRBD1 (6 bases). This CDR3 contains 17 residues. Germline V gene lookup returns CDR1 SGHTA and CDR2 FQGNSA. The V and J ends lost 3 bases and 5 bases respectively, with 22 bases between them. The CDR3 loop is CASSFTFQGRGGETQYF. CDR3 DNA: TGTGCCAGCAGCTTTACTTTTCAGGGGCGCGGTGGGGAGACCCAGTACTTC.

CDR3 residues: CAWSVLGGDNEQFF. Written as DNA, the CDR3 is TGTGCCTGGAGTGTACTGGGGGGGGACAATGAGCAGTTCTTC. The rearrangement links TRBV30 to TRBJ2-1, with 7 bases identical to TRBD2. CDR3 size: 14 residues. Unmatched junction bases numbered 4, after V lost 0 bases and J lost 5 bases. Per germline, CDR1 GTSNPN and CDR2 SVGIG (reference sequence).

The CDR3 protein is CASSQSPLGWESSGNTIYF. CDR3 in DNA: TGCGCCAGCAGCCAGAGCCCGTTAGGGTGGGAGAGCTCTGGAAACACCATATATTTT. The rearrangement links TRBV4-1 to TRBJ1-3; D call uncertain. This CDR3 has 19 amino acids. V was pared by 3 bases and J by 0 bases, with 21 bases between. Germline CDR1 and CDR2: MGHRA and YSYEKL.

The J gene is TRBJ1-2, the V gene TRBV9; 9 bases align to TRBD1. This CDR3 comprises 13 residues. The V and J ends lost 0 bases and 7 bases, in that order; junction bases with no gene match: 1. Per the germline V gene, CDR1 is SGDLS and CDR2 is YYNGEE. CDR3 in amino acids: CASSVETGGGYTF. Here the CDR3 DNA reads TGTGCCAGCAGCGTAGAGACAGGGGGTGGCTACACCTTC.

CDR3 bases: TGTGCCAGCAGCTACGGACAGCGCACAGATACGCAGTATTTT. This translates into CASSYGQRTDTQYF. The rearrangement joins TRBV7-2 to TRBJ2-3; D might be TRBD1 (6 bases). V was clipped by 4 bases and J by 1 base, with 9 bases between them. Germline-derived CDR1 and CDR2 are SGHTA and FQGNSA. The CDR3 has 14 amino acids. The variable domain in full, completed from reference TRBV7-2 and TRBJ2-3, reads GAGVSQSPSNKVTEKGKDVELRCDPISGHTALYWYRQSLGQGLEFLIYFQGNSAPDKSGLPSDRFSAERTGGSVSTLTIQRTQQEDSAVYLCASSYGQRTDTQYFGPGTRLTVL.

The chain joins TRBV7-6 to TRBJ2-1; D perhaps matches TRBD2 (5 bases). The CDR3 covers 17 residues. From germline, CDR1 is SGHVS and CDR2 FNYEAQ. Trimming took off 4 bases at V and 0 bases at J, with 16 bases between the two ends. The CDR3 sequence: CASSSNPSGSSYNEQFF. In nucleotides, the CDR3 is TGTGCCAGCAGCTCAAACCCGTCGGGGAGCTCCTACAATGAGCAGTTCTTC.

The rearrangement links TRBV10-3 to TRBJ2-6, with D tentatively TRBD1 (5 bases). The CDR3 has 17 amino acids. Looked up from germline, CDR1 is ENHRY and CDR2 is SYGVKD. V lost 2 bases and J lost 1, with 12 bases in between. CDR3 coding DNA: TGTGCCATCAGTGAGAAAGGGGCAGCATCTGGGGCCAACGTCCTGACTTTC. Translation gives CAISEKGAASGANVLTF.

This rearrangement joins TRBV21-1 to TRBJ1-5. TRBV21-1 is designated a pseudogene. CDR3 length equals 13 residues. The CDR3 protein is CASSKARDQPQHF. The CDR3 DNA is TGTGCCAGCAGCAAAGCCCGGGATCAGCCCCAGCATTTT.

The rearrangement joins TRBV5-1 to TRBJ2-7, with 8 bases identical to TRBD1. This CDR3 comprises 16 residues. CDR1 and CDR2 (germline): SGHRS, YFSETQ. Trimming removed 0 bases from V and 3 bases from J; junction bases left unmatched: 8. The CDR3 DNA follows: TGCGCCAGCAGCTTGGAACCTGGACAGGGAATCTACGAGCAGTACTTC. This translates into CASSLEPGQGIYEQYF. Variable domain in full (rest from reference TRBV5-1 and TRBJ2-7): KAGVTQTPRYLIKTRGQQVTLSCSPISGHRSVSWYQQTPGQGLQFLFEYFSETQRNKGNFPGRFSGRQFSNSRSEMNVSTLELGDSALYLCASSLEPGQGIYEQYFGPGTRLTVT.